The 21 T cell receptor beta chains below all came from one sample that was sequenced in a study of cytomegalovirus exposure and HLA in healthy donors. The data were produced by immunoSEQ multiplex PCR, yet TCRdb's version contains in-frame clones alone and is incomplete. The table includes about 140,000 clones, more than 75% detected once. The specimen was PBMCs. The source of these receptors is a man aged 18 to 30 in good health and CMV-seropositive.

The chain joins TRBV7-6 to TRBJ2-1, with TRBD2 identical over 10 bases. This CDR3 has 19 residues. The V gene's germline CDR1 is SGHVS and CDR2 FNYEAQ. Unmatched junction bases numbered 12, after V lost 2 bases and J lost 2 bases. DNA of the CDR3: TGTGCCAGCAGCTTAATGCTTAAAGGTAGCGGGAGGACCTACAATGAGCAGTTCTTC. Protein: CASSLMLKGSGRTYNEQFF.

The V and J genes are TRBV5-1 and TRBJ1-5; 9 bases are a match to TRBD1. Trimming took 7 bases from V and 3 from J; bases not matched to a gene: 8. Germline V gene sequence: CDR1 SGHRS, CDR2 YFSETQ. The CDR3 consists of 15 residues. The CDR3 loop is CASSSGTGFNQPQHF. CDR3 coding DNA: TGCGCCAGCTCTTCCGGGACAGGGTTCAATCAGCCCCAGCATTTT.

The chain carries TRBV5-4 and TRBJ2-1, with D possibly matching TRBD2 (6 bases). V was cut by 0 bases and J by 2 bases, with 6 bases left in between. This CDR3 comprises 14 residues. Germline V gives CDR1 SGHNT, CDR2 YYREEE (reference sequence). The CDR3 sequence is CASSLGTTYNEQFF. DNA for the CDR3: TGTGCCAGCAGCTTGGGGACTACCTACAATGAGCAGTTCTTC.

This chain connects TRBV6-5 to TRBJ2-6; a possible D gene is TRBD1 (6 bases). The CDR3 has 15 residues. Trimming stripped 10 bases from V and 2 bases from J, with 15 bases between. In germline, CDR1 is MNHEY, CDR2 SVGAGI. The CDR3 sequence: CATHRVPAGANVLTF. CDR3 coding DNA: TGTGCCACGCACAGGGTTCCAGCTGGGGCCAACGTCCTGACTTTC.

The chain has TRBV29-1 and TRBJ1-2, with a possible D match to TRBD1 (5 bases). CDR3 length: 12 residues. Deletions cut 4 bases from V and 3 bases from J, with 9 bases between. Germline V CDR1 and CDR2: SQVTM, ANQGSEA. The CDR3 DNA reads TGCAGCGTTGTATCGGGGGACTATGGCTACACCTTC. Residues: CSVVSGDYGYTF.

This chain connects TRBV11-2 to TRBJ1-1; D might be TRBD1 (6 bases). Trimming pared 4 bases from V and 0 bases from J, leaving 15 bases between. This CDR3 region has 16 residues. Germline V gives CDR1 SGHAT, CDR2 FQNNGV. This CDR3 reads CASSSLGGAMNTEAFF. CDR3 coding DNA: TGTGCCAGCAGCTCCTTGGGGGGGGCTATGAACACTGAAGCTTTCTTT.

Here the CDR3 DNA reads TGTGCCAGCAGTTTAGGTCCAGGGGCCAACAATCAGCCCCAGCATTTT. It codes for CASSLGPGANNQPQHF. The V call is TRBV27, the J call TRBJ1-5; tentatively, D is TRBD1 (6 bases). The length of the CDR3 is 16 residues. Germline CDR1 MNHEY, CDR2 SMNVEV (reference sequence). Trimming took 2 bases from V and 3 from J, leaving 14 bases between them.

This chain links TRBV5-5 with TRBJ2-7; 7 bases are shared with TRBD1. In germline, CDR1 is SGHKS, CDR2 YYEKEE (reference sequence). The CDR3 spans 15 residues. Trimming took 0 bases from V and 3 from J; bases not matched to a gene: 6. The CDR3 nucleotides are TGTGCCAGCAGCTTGGTGGACACAGGGGACTACGAGCAGTACTTC. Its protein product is CASSLVDTGDYEQYF.

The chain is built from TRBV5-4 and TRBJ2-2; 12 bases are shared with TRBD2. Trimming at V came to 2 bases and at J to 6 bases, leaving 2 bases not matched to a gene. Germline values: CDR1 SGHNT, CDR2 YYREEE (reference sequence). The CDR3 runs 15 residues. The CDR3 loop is CASSLRLAGAGELFF. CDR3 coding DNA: TGTGCCAGCAGCTTAAGACTAGCGGGAGCCGGGGAGCTGTTTTTT. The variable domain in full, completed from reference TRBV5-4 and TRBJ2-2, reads ETGVTQSPTHLIKTRGQQVTLRCSSQSGHNTVSWYQQALGQGPQFIFQYYREEENGRGNFPPRFSGLQFPNYSSELNVNALELDDSALYLCASSLRLAGAGELFFGEGSRLTVL.

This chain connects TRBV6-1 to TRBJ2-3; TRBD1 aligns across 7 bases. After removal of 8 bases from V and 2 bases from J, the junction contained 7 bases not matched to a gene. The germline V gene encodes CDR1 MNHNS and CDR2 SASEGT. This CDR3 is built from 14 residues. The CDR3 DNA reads TGTGCCAGCTCGACAGGGCCGCCCACAGATACGCAGTATTTT. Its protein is CASSTGPPTDTQYF.

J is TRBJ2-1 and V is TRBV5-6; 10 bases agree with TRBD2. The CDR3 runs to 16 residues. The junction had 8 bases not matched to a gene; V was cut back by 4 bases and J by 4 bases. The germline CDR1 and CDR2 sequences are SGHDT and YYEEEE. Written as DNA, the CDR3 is TGTGCCAGCAGCCAGGTAGCGGGGGGTTGGTACAATGAGCAGTTCTTC. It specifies CASSQVAGGWYNEQFF.

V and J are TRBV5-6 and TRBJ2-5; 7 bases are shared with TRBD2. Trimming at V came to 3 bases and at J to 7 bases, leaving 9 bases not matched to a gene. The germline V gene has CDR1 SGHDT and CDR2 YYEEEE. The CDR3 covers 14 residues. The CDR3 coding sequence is TGTGCCAGCAGCTCCCCGGGGGGAGTGGGGACCCAGTACTTC. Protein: CASSSPGGVGTQYF.

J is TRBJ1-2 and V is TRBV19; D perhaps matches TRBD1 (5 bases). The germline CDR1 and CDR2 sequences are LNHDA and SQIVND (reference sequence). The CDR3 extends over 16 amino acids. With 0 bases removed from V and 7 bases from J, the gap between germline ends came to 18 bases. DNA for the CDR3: TGTGCCAGTAGTATAGACCACGACAGTCTCCCTGCTGGCTACACCTTC. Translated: CASSIDHDSLPAGYTF. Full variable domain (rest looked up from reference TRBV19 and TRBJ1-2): DGGITQSPKYLFRKEGQNVTLSCEQNLNHDAMYWYRQDPGQGLRLIYYSQIVNDFQKGDIAEGYSVSREKKESFPLTVTSAQKNPTAFYLCASSIDHDSLPAGYTFGSGTRLTVV.

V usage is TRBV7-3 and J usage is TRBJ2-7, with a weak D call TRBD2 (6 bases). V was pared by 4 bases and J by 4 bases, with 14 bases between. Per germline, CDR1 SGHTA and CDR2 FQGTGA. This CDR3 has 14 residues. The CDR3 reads CASSSSVPPYEQYF. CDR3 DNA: TGTGCCAGCAGCTCTAGCGTACCTCCTTACGAGCAGTACTTC. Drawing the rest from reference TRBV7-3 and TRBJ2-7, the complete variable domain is GAGVSQTPSNKVTEKGKYVELRCDPISGHTALYWYRQSLGQGPEFLIYFQGTGAADDSGLPNDRFFAVRPEGSVSTLKIQRTERGDSAVYLCASSSSVPPYEQYFGPGTRLTVT.

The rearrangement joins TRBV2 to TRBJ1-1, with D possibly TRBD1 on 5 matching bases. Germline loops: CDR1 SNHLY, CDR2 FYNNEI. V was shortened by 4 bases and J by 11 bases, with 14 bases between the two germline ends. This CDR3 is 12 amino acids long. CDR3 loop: CASSGEEKGAFF. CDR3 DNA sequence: TGTGCCAGCAGTGGGGAGGAAAAGGGGGCTTTCTTT.

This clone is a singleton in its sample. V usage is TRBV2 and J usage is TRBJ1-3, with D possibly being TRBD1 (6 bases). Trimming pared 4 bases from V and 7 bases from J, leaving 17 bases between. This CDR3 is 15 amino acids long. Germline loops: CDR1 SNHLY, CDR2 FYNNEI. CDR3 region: CASSAFGGGANTIYF. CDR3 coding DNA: TGTGCCAGCAGTGCCTTTGGCGGGGGGGCCAACACCATATATTTT.

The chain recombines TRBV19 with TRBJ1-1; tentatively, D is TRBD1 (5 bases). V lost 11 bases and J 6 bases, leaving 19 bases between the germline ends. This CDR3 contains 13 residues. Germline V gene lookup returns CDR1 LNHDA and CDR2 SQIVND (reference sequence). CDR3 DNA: TGTGCCTCAAGTATGGGACTTCCCGCTGAAGCTTTCTTT. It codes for CASSMGLPAEAFF.

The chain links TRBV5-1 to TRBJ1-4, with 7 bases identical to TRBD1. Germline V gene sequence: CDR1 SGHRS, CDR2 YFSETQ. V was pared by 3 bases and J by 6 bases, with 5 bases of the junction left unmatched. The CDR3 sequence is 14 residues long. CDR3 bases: TGCGCCAGCAGCTCTACAGGGGTGGATGAAAAACTGTTTTTT. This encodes CASSSTGVDEKLFF. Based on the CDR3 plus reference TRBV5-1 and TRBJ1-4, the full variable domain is KAGVTQTPRYLIKTRGQQVTLSCSPISGHRSVSWYQQTPGQGLQFLFEYFSETQRNKGNFPGRFSGRQFSNSRSEMNVSTLELGDSALYLCASSSTGVDEKLFFGSGTQLSVL.

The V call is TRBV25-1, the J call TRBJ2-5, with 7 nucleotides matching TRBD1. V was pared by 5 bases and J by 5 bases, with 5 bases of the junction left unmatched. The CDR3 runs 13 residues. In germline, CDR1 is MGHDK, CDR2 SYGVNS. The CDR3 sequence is CASSSTGVETQYF. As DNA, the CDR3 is TGTGCCAGCAGTTCCACAGGGGTCGAGACCCAGTACTTC.

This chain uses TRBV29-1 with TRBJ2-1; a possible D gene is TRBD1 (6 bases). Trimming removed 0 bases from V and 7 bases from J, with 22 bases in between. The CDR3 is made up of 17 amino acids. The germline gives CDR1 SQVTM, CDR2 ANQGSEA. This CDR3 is CSVEEGAAAPGRNEQFF. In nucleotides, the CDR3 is TGCAGCGTTGAAGAGGGGGCAGCCGCCCCAGGAAGGAATGAGCAGTTCTTC.

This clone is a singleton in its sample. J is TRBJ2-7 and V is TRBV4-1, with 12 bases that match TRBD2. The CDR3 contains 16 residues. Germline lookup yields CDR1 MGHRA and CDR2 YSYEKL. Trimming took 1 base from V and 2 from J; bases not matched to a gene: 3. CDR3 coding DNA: TGCGCCAGCAGCCAAGTCCTAGCGGGAGGGCCCTACGAGCAGTACTTC. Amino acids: CASSQVLAGGPYEQYF.